This T cell receptor (beta chain) was recorded in a study of blood T cells in healthy people across ages. Study-level background: Template switching picked up about one barcoded beta molecule for each two T cells.

Study observations and caveats: Age advanced and TCR beta diversity per million T cells fell, roughly linearly.

For the second PCR, which ran for about 7 to 11 cycles, a sample-barcoded 5' primer and a J-beta primer mix were used. TCRdb ran MiXCR on the 5' RACE reads and lists one entry per CDR3 protein. Of approximately 800,000 distinct CDR3 sequences in the sample, around 50% were seen once. Germline assignment: CDR1 ENHRY and CDR2 SYGVKD. The CDR3 runs 14 residues. The germline V and J ends were trimmed by 7 bases and 4 bases, with 15 bases remaining between them. Of note for this clonotype: Its specificity is unknown.

The sequencing sample was made of blood. J is TRBJ2-3 and V is TRBV10-3, with D uncertain. The clonotype comes from a man aged 35 to 55 in good health. The CDR3 region has the DNA TGTGCCATCACCCATTCGGTCGAGGCAGATACGCAGTATTTT. This sequence encodes CAITHSVEADTQYF.